This T cell receptor beta chain was identified during a study of cytomegalovirus exposure and HLA in healthy donors. 60 Vbeta and 13 Jbeta primers were used in PCR. The data were produced by immunoSEQ multiplex PCR, yet TCRdb's version contains in-frame clones alone and is incomplete. The data show roughly 60,000 clones, and the top ten clones hold about 2.1%. Study-wide results and limits: Later work showed greater clonal expansion in HLA-associated TCR beta chains than in equally common others. A later analysis appeared to link common viral pathogens to several of the most significant clusters. Previously analyzed data showed that most TCR beta V segments were productive at a frequency of about 87% or about 30%. A highly shared variant cluster was judged a likely technical artifact.

Trimming at V came to 6 bases and at J to 4 bases, leaving 6 bases not matched to a gene. The CDR3 runs to 14 residues. Germline V lookup: CDR1 SNHLY, CDR2 FYNNEI. Details on this clone: Its antigen is undetermined.

Specimen: PBMCs. This clonotype was obtained from a woman aged 18-30 years in good health and CMV-seronegative. The J gene is TRBJ1-5, the V gene TRBV2, with 7 bases that match TRBD1. Here the CDR3 reads CASSGDSRNQPQHF. DNA for the CDR3: TGTGCCAGCAGCGGGGACAGCCGGAATCAGCCCCAGCATTTT. Complete variable domain (other parts from reference TRBV2 and TRBJ1-5): EPEVTQTPSHQVTQMGQEVILRCVPISNHLYFYWYRQILGQKVEFLVSFYNNEISEKSEIFDDQFSVERPDGSNFTLKIRSTKLEDSAMYFCASSGDSRNQPQHFGDGTRLSIL.